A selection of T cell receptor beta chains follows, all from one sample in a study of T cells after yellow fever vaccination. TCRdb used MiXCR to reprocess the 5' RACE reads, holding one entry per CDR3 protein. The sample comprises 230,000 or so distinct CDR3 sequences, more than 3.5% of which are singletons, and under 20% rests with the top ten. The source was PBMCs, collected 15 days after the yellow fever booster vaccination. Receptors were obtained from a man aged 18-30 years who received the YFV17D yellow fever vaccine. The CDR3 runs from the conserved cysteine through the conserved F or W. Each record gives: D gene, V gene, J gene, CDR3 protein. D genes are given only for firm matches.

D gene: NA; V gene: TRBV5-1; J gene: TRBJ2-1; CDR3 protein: CASSLANGGVIYNEQFF
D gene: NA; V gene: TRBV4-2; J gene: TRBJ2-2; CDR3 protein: CASSQVGSGELFF
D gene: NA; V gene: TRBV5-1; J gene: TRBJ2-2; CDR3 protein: CASSLRQLTGELFF
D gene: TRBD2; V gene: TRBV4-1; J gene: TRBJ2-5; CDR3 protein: CASSQLTSGEETQYF
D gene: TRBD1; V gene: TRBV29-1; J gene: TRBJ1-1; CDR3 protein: CSVHKQGGSAFF
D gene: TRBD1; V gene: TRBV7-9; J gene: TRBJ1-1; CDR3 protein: CASSLFDRANTEAFF
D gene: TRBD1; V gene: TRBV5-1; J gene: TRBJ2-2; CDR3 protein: CASSGTGLKNTGELFF
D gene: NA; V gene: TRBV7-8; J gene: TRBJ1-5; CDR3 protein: CASSLRRGVSNQPQHF
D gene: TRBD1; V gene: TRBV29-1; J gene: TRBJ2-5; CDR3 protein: CSVVSYRDRTETQYF
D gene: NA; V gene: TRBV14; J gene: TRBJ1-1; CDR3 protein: CASSQDRGKAFF
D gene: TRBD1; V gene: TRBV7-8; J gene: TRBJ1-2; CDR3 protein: CASSLDRGHGYTF
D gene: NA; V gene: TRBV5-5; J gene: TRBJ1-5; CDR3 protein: CASSLTNRDQPQHF
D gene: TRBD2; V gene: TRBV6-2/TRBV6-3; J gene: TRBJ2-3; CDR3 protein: CASSPSGGGATDTQYF
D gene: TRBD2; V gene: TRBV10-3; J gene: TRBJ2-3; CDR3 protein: CAITWEGNIDTQYF
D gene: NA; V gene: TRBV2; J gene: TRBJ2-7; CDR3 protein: CASGFGTASYYEQYF
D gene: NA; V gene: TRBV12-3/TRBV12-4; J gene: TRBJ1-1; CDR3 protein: CASREIEDTEAFF
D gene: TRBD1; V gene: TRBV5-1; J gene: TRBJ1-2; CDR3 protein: CASSTPGQLRGGYTF
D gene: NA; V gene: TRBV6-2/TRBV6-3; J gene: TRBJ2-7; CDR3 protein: CASKKMGTRGSAYEQYF
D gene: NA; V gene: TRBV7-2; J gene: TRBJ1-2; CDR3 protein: CASSLANTDYGYTF
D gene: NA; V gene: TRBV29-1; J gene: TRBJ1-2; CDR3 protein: CSVRGGRNGYTF
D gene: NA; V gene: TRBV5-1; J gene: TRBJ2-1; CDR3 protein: CASSLGSSYNEQFF
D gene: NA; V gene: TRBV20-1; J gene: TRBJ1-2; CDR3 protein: CSATEPEANYGYTF
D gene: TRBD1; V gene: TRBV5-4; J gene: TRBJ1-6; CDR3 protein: CASSTVPGQGQPLHF
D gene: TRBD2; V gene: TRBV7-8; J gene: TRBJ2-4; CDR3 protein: CASSFRGSGGALENIQYF
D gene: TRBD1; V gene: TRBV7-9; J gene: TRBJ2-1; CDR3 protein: CASSTGTGGQTTYNEQFF
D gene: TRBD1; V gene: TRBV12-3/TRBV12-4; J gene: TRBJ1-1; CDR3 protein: CASSLEGATGGRGYTEAFF
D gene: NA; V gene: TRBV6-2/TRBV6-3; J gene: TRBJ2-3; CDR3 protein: CASRREDTQYF
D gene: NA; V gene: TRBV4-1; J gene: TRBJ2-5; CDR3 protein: CASSQLPGQETQYF
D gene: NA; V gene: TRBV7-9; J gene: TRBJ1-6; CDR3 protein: CASGGQGNYNSPLHF
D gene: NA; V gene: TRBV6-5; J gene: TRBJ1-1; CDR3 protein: CASWERGDTEAFF
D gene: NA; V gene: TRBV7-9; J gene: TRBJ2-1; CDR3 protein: CASSLYGEQFF
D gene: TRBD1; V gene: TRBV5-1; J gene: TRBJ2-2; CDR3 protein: CASSYGQGLKGRHTGELFF
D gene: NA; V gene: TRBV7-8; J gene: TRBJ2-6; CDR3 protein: CASRLGLTGANVLTF
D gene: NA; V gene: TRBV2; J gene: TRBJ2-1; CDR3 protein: CASSLYLGHEQFF
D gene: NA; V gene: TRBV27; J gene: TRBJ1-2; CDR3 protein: CASSWDGNGYTF
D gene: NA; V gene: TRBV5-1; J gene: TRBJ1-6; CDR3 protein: CASSLKGDYNSPLHF
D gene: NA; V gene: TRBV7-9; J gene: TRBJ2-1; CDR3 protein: CASSLALTGVLGNEQFF
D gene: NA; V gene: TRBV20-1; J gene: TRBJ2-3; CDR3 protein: CSARDRPRGTDTQYF
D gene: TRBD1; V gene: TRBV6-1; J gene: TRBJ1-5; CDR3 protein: CASSDGQGSPYSNQPQHF
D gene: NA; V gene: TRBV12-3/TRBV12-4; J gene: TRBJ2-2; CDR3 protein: CASSFGTPTNTGELFF
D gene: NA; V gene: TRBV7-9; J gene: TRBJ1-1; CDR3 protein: CASSSTRLPNTEAFF
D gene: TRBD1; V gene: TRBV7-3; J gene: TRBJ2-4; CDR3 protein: CASSLGTANGIQYF
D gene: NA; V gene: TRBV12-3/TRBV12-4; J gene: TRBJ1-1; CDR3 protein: CASSLEIVVARGEAFF
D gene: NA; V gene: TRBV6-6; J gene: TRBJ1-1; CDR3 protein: CASSYAQMGTEAFF
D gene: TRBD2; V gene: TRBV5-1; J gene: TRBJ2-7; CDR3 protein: CASSFASGGNYEQYF
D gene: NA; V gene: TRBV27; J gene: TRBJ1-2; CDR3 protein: CASGIDQGRVKGYTF
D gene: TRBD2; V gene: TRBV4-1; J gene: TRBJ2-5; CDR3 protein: CASSPYPPALAAQETQYF
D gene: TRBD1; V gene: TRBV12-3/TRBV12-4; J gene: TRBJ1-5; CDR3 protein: CASSQTGGVQPQHF